The 32 T cell receptor beta chains in this list originate from one sample, sequenced in a study of cytomegalovirus exposure and HLA in healthy donors. Primers: 60 Vbeta forward and 13 Jbeta reverse. Clones were read by immunoSEQ multiplex PCR, and TCRdb kept only the in-frame ones, dropping some. This sample contains about 130,000 clones. Sequenced input: PBMCs. These receptors all come from a man aged 25 to 45 in good health and CMV-seronegative.

The V gene is TRBV25-1, the J gene TRBJ2-5, with 7 bases identical to TRBD2. The V gene's germline CDR1 is MGHDK and CDR2 SYGVNS. The CDR3 has 11 residues. The ends lost 6 bases at V and 7 bases at J; junction bases unmatched: 2. Written as DNA, the CDR3 is TGTGCCAGCAGGCGGGAGTTGACCCAGTACTTC. Its protein product is CASRRELTQYF.

The CDR3 loop reads CASSRGTTTYEQYF. The CDR3 DNA follows: TGTGCCAGCAGTCGAGGGACTACAACTTACGAGCAGTACTTC. The gene calls are TRBV27 and TRBJ2-7, with 7 bases matching TRBD2. CDR3 length: 14 amino acids. V dropped 5 bases and J dropped 4; count of bases not matched to a gene: 8. CDR1 MNHEY and CDR2 SMNVEV come from the germline V gene (reference sequence).

V is TRBV7-2 and J is TRBJ2-1, with 10 bases identical to TRBD2. Germline V lookup: CDR1 SGHTA, CDR2 FQGNSA. V dropped 5 bases and J dropped 9; count of bases not matched to a gene: 7. The CDR3 spans 14 residues. The CDR3, as DNA: TGTGCCAGCAGCCCCCAGCGGGGGGGCGGTGAGCAGTTCTTC. Translating gives CASSPQRGGGEQFF.

This chain connects TRBV7-9 to TRBJ2-2, with 9 bases matching TRBD2. The junction had 1 base not matched to a gene; V was cut back by 1 base and J by 1 base. Looked up from germline, CDR1 is SEHNR and CDR2 is FQNEAQ (reference sequence). The length of the CDR3 is 16 residues. The CDR3 region is CASSLGTSENTGELFF. Here the CDR3 DNA reads TGTGCCAGCAGCTTAGGGACTAGCGAGAACACCGGGGAGCTGTTTTTT.

In terms of frequency, this clone is medium-sized. The CDR3 DNA reads as TGTGCCAGCAGCGCCGGGACAGGGTATGGCTACACCTTC. Translated: CASSAGTGYGYTF. The chain links TRBV9 to TRBJ1-2, with TRBD1 identical over 9 bases. Germline values: CDR1 SGDLS, CDR2 YYNGEE. J gave up 5 bases and V 3 bases, and 2 bases lay outside the gene matches. The CDR3 runs to 13 residues.

CDR3 in DNA: TGTGCCAGCAGCTTGGCCGGTTTAAGCTCTGGAAACACCATATATTTT. Translated: CASSLAGLSSGNTIYF. The genes are TRBV5-6 and TRBJ1-3; unclear D gene. V was cut by 0 bases and J by 0 bases, with 10 bases left in between. Looked up from germline, CDR1 is SGHDT and CDR2 is YYEEEE. The CDR3 is 16 residues long.

V usage is TRBV5-5 and J usage is TRBJ1-1; D remains unclear. V was clipped by 0 bases and J by 1 base, with 13 bases between them. The length of the CDR3 is 16 residues. CDR1 SGHKS and CDR2 YYEKEE come from the germline V gene (reference sequence). The CDR3: CASSLAPLLRNTEAFF. The CDR3 bases are TGTGCCAGCAGCTTGGCGCCCCTGCTAAGGAACACTGAAGCTTTCTTT.

V and J are TRBV5-6 and TRBJ2-1, with a weak D call TRBD1 (6 bases). V dropped 6 bases and J dropped 2 bases, with 15 bases sitting between them. CDR3 length equals 15 residues. Germline assignment: CDR1 SGHDT and CDR2 YYEEEE. The DNA of the CDR3 is TGTGCCAGCACCATCGACAGGACACCCTACAATGAGCAGTTCTTC. Encoded protein: CASTIDRTPYNEQFF.

This chain links TRBV5-6 with TRBJ2-6; D is perhaps TRBD2 (6 bases). There are 17 residues in the CDR3. The V and J ends lost 6 bases and 1 base respectively, with 17 bases between them. Germline CDR1 SGHDT, CDR2 YYEEEE. The CDR3 loop is CASIGGGSRSGANVLTF. CDR3 nucleotide sequence: TGTGCCAGCATCGGGGGAGGATCCCGATCTGGGGCCAACGTCCTGACTTTC. Full variable domain (remainder filled in from reference TRBV5-6 and TRBJ2-6): DAGVTQSPTHLIKTRGQQVTLRCSPKSGHDTVSWYQQALGQGPQFIFQYYEEEERQRGNFPDRFSGHQFPNYSSELNVNALLLGDSALYLCASIGGGSRSGANVLTFGAGSRLTVL.

J is TRBJ2-6 and V is TRBV7-2; 9 nucleotides agree with TRBD1. V shed 5 bases, J shed 2 bases, and the junction held 10 bases outside the gene matches. This CDR3 comprises 18 residues. Germline V lookup: CDR1 SGHTA, CDR2 FQGNSA. This chain's CDR3 is CASSRRGTGTPGANVLTF. In DNA, the CDR3 is TGTGCCAGCAGCCGAAGGGGGACAGGGACCCCTGGGGCCAACGTCCTGACTTTC.

The V gene is TRBV30, the J gene TRBJ2-1; unclear D gene. The CDR3 runs to 12 residues. The V gene lost 1 base and the J gene lost 3 bases, with 4 bases spanning the gap. Germline V lookup: CDR1 GTSNPN, CDR2 SVGIG (reference sequence). The CDR3 DNA reads as TGTGCCTGGAGTGCAGGCTACAATGAGCAGTTCTTC. Translating gives CAWSAGYNEQFF.

The chain couples TRBV28 to TRBJ1-2; D is undetermined. V dropped 6 bases and J dropped 11 bases, with 22 bases sitting between them. The germline CDR1 and CDR2 sequences are MDHEN and SYDVKM. This CDR3 has 14 amino acids. The DNA for the CDR3 is TGTGCCAGCAGCCCATTATCTCGGTTTCATAGATACACCTTC. Translating it yields CASSPLSRFHRYTF.

The V and J genes are TRBV28 and TRBJ2-7; 7 nucleotides align to TRBD2. With 1 base clipped from V and 2 bases from J, the junction kept 8 bases outside the gene matches. The CDR3 is made up of 16 amino acids. Per germline, CDR1 MDHEN and CDR2 SYDVKM. Written as DNA, the CDR3 is TGTGCCAGCAGTTTATCGATAGGGCTAGCGGCCTACGAGCAGTACTTC. The encoded protein is CASSLSIGLAAYEQYF. Variable domain in full (rest from reference TRBV28 and TRBJ2-7): DVKVTQSSRYLVKRTGEKVFLECVQDMDHENMFWYRQDPGLGLRLIYFSYDVKMKEKGDIPEGYSVSREKKERFSLILESASTNQTSMYLCASSLSIGLAAYEQYFGPGTRLTVT.

CDR3 residues: CASSLSRGQSNEQFF. The DNA of the CDR3 is TGCGCCAGCAGTCTAAGCAGGGGGCAGTCCAATGAGCAGTTCTTC. The rearrangement links TRBV4-1 to TRBJ2-1; 8 positions match TRBD1. Germline V CDR1 and CDR2: MGHRA, YSYEKL. V lost 6 bases to trimming and J lost 6 bases; unmatched junction nucleotides: 10. The CDR3 length is 15 residues.

J is TRBJ1-1 and V is TRBV7-9, with D possibly TRBD1 on 5 matching bases. The CDR3 is 15 residues long. The ends were cut back, 5 bases at V and 0 bases at J, with 13 bases in the middle. Germline loops: CDR1 SEHNR, CDR2 FQNEAQ (reference sequence). The CDR3 region is CASSPQGGMNTEAFF. The CDR3 nucleotides read TGTGCCAGCAGCCCCCAGGGTGGAATGAACACTGAAGCTTTCTTT.

The V gene is TRBV7-8, the J gene TRBJ2-7; a weak D match, TRBD2 (5 bases). Germline V gene lookup returns CDR1 SGHVS and CDR2 FQNEAQ. V lost 3 bases, J lost 3 bases, and 9 bases lay in between. The CDR3 runs to 13 residues. CDR3 sequence: CASSFEGFYEQYF. The CDR3 DNA follows: TGTGCCAGCAGCTTTGAGGGATTCTACGAGCAGTACTTC.

This sequence joins TRBV5-1 and TRBJ2-7, with 11 bases aligning to TRBD2. CDR1 is SGHRS, CDR2 YFSETQ, per germline. J was trimmed by 3 bases and V by 4 bases; bases with no gene match: 3. The CDR3 runs 14 residues. CDR3: CASSVLAGDYEQYF. The CDR3 DNA reads as TGCGCCAGCAGCGTACTAGCGGGAGACTACGAGCAGTACTTC. The full variable domain, rest sourced from reference TRBV5-1 and TRBJ2-7, is KAGVTQTPRYLIKTRGQQVTLSCSPISGHRSVSWYQQTPGQGLQFLFEYFSETQRNKGNFPGRFSGRQFSNSRSEMNVSTLELGDSALYLCASSVLAGDYEQYFGPGTRLTVT.

The chain employs TRBV9 and TRBJ2-6, with TRBD1 as a possible D gene (5 bases). This CDR3 contains 17 residues. With 2 bases removed from V and 1 base from J, the gap between germline ends came to 13 bases. CDR1 SGDLS and CDR2 YYNGEE come from the germline V gene. CDR3 sequence: CASSVIRRGSGANVLTF. The DNA for the CDR3 is TGTGCCAGCAGCGTCATTCGTAGGGGTTCTGGGGCCAACGTCCTGACTTTC.

This chain joins TRBV30 and TRBJ1-3, with TRBD1 identical over 7 bases. CDR1 GTSNPN and CDR2 SVGIG come from the germline V gene (reference sequence). This CDR3 is 15 amino acids long. The trim removed 3 bases at V and 3 bases at J, leaving 8 bases unmatched. CDR3 residues: CAWSPVGGYGNTIYF. CDR3 in DNA: TGTGCCTGGAGCCCCGTAGGGGGCTATGGAAACACCATATATTTT.

V is TRBV18 and J is TRBJ2-1; tentative D call: TRBD1 (6 bases). Germline V gene sequence: CDR1 KGHSH, CDR2 LQKENI. The CDR3 totals 16 residues. The V gene lost 3 bases and the J gene lost 0 bases, with 12 bases spanning the gap. In DNA form, the CDR3 reads TGTGCCAGCTCACCCCTAGACAGGTCCTCCTACAATGAGCAGTTCTTC. Protein: CASSPLDRSSYNEQFF. Variable domain in full (rest from reference TRBV18 and TRBJ2-1): NAGVMQNPRHLVRRRGQEARLRCSPMKGHSHVYWYRQLPEEGLKFMVYLQKENIIDESGMPKERFSAEFPKEGPSILRIQQVVRGDSAAYFCASSPLDRSSYNEQFFGPGTRLTVL.

The chain recombines TRBV28 with TRBJ2-7, with TRBD2 identical over 9 bases. V gave up 6 bases and J gave up 6 bases; unmatched junction bases: 15. From germline, CDR1 is MDHEN and CDR2 SYDVKM. The length of the CDR3 is 16 residues. CDR3 nucleotides: TGTGCCAGCAGAGCCTCGATTAGCGGGAGAAGCACCGAGCAGTACTTC. Protein: CASRASISGRSTEQYF.

The chain carries TRBV5-4 and TRBJ2-1; TRBD1 aligns across 9 bases. The V segment lost 6 bases and the J segment 0 bases; nucleotides outside the gene matches: 13. Germline-derived CDR1 and CDR2 are SGHNT and YYREEE (reference sequence). The CDR3 extends over 18 amino acids. This CDR3 is CASTSDRGPLSSYNEQFF. CDR3 sequence (DNA): TGTGCCAGCACCTCGGACAGGGGCCCCCTCAGCTCCTACAATGAGCAGTTCTTC. Full variable domain (remainder filled in from reference TRBV5-4 and TRBJ2-1): ETGVTQSPTHLIKTRGQQVTLRCSSQSGHNTVSWYQQALGQGPQFIFQYYREEENGRGNFPPRFSGLQFPNYSSELNVNALELDDSALYLCASTSDRGPLSSYNEQFFGPGTRLTVL.

This chain joins TRBV29-1 and TRBJ1-2; D unresolved. Germline V gene lookup returns CDR1 SQVTM and CDR2 ANQGSEA. CDR3 length: 13 amino acids. V was shortened by 6 bases and J by 2 bases, with 13 bases between the two germline ends. This chain's CDR3 is CSVTEGGNYGYTF. The CDR3 nucleotides are TGCAGCGTCACGGAGGGAGGGAACTATGGCTACACCTTC.

The V gene is TRBV4-3, the J gene TRBJ2-7; 10 bases are a match to TRBD2. The CDR3 loop spans 16 amino acids. V lost 4 bases, J lost 0 bases, and 6 bases stayed unmatched. Germline V gene sequence: CDR1 LGHNA, CDR2 YSLEER. DNA for the CDR3: TGCGCCAGCAGCCTGGGAGCTAGCGGGAGCTCCTACGAGCAGTACTTC. It encodes CASSLGASGSSYEQYF.

The rearrangement joins TRBV27 to TRBJ2-7; 10 bases agree with TRBD2. V shed 3 bases and J 3 bases; nucleotides not matched to a gene: 5. This CDR3 is built from 15 residues. Germline-derived CDR1 and CDR2 are MNHEY and SMNVEV (reference sequence). CDR3 sequence: CASSFLAGAYYEQYF. The DNA for the CDR3 is TGTGCCAGCAGTTTTCTAGCGGGAGCATACTACGAGCAGTACTTC.

This sequence joins TRBV2 and TRBJ2-5; 7 nucleotides agree with TRBD1. The DNA end lines up better with TRBJ2-7; the J call may be wrong. CDR3 length: 16 amino acids. Germline lookup yields CDR1 SNHLY and CDR2 FYNNEI. For the CDR3, the DNA is TGTGCCAGCAGCATAAGACCGGGACAGATATCCTACGAGCAGTACTTC. It codes for CASSIRPGQISYEQYF.

The V call is TRBV2, the J call TRBJ1-1; perhaps TRBD1 as D (5 bases). Germline CDR1 reads SNHLY; CDR2 reads FYNNEI. V was shortened by 6 bases and J by 4 bases, with 9 bases between the two germline ends. The CDR3 is 12 amino acids. The CDR3 DNA is TGTGCCAGCAGCTTTAGGGGCACTGAAGCTTTCTTT. This encodes CASSFRGTEAFF.

The chain combines TRBV5-6 with TRBJ2-7, with D possibly matching TRBD2 (6 bases). This CDR3 comprises 16 residues. Between the trimmed V and J ends, which lost 0 bases and 0 bases, there was a span of 13 bases. The germline V gene has CDR1 SGHDT and CDR2 YYEEEE. The CDR3: CASSLGGLAFSYEQYF. CDR3 DNA: TGTGCCAGCAGCTTGGGCGGCCTAGCGTTCTCCTACGAGCAGTACTTC.

V and J are TRBV5-8 and TRBJ2-3, with TRBD1 matching 7 bases. Germline values: CDR1 SGHTS, CDR2 YDEGEE. The CDR3 sequence is 15 residues long. V shed 4 bases and J 0 bases; nucleotides not matched to a gene: 5. The CDR3 nucleotides read TGTGCCAGCAGCCCCGGGACAGCCAGCACAGATACGCAGTATTTT. As protein: CASSPGTASTDTQYF.

V is TRBV11-2 and J is TRBJ1-3; no clear D. V lost 5 bases and J lost 2, with 10 bases in between. Germline V gives CDR1 SGHAT, CDR2 FQNNGV. CDR3 length: 14 residues. The chain's CDR3 is CASSPGVAGNTIYF. The CDR3 DNA sequence: TGTGCCAGCAGCCCGGGAGTCGCTGGAAACACCATATATTTT.

This rearrangement joins TRBV2 to TRBJ2-5; 13 bases fit TRBD2. V was clipped by 2 bases and J by 7 bases; unmatched bases: 10. The germline CDR1 and CDR2 sequences are SNHLY and FYNNEI. This CDR3 is 17 amino acids long. The CDR3 region is CASSENTSGRARGTQYF. The CDR3 coding sequence is TGTGCCAGCAGTGAAAACACTAGCGGGAGGGCCCGGGGGACCCAGTACTTC.

The chain couples TRBV10-3 to TRBJ2-5; D perhaps matches TRBD2 (5 bases). V lost 6 bases and J lost 3, with 8 bases in between. Germline V gives CDR1 ENHRY, CDR2 SYGVKD. The CDR3 covers 12 residues. CDR3 sequence: CAISPGEETQYF. CDR3 DNA: TGTGCCATCAGCCCCGGGGAAGAGACCCAGTACTTC.